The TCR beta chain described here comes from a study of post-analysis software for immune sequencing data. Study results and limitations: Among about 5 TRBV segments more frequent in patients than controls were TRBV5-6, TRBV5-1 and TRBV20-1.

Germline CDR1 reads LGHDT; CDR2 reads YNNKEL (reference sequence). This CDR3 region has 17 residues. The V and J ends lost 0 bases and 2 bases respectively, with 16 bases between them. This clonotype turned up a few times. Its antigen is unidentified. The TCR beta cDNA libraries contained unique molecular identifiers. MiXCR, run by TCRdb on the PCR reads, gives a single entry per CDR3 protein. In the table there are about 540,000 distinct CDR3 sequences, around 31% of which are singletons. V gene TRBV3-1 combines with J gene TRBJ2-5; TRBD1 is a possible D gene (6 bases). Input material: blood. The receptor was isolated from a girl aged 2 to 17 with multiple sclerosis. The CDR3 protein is CASSQDGETGEQETQYF. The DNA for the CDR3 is TGTGCCAGCAGCCAAGATGGAGAGACAGGAGAACAAGAGACCCAGTACTTC.